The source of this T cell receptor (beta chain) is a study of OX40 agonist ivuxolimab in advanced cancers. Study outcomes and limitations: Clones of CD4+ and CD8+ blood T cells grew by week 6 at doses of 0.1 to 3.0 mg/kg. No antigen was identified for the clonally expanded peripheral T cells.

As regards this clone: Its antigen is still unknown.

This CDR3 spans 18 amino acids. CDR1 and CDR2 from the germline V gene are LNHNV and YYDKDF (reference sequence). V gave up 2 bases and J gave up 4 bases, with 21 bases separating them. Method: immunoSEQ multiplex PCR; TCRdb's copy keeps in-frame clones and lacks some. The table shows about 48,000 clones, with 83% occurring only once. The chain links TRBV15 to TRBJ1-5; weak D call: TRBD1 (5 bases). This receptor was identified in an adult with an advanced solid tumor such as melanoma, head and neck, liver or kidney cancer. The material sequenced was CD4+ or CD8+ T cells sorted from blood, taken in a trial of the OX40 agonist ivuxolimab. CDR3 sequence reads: CATSRTSSSGTINQPQHF. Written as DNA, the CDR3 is TGTGCCACCAGCAGAACCTCTAGTTCTGGGACGATAAATCAGCCCCAGCATTTT.